This T cell receptor (beta chain) appears in the sequencing data of a study of pediatric ulcerative colitis. Study-wide findings and caveats: No controls had the two rectal clonotypes shared by ulcerative colitis patients. Repertoires came from total lymphocyte DNA, so rare subsets like regulatory T cells may be missed. Some T cells in rectal biopsies may come from blood, especially with overt colitis. Ulcerative colitis patients shared more blood-rectal clones than controls.

The rectum was sampled with one to two pinch biopsies at colonoscopy. A word on this clone: Its antigen is unknown.

TCRdb's table, derived via immunoSEQ multiplex PCR, lists solely in-frame clones and lacks some. The table includes 30,000 to 35,000 clones, about 81% detected once. The V end was cut by 4 bases, the J end by 0 bases, with 16 bases between. The CDR3 consists of 17 residues. Germline V CDR1 and CDR2: SEHNR, FQNEAQ (reference sequence). The sequence came from a boy between 10 and 17 years old with mild ulcerative colitis. Input material: gut tissue. V gene TRBV7-9 combines with J gene TRBJ1-3; D gene unclear. The CDR3 sequence is CASSYYLGRNSGNTIYF. The CDR3 coding sequence is TGTGCCAGCAGCTACTACCTTGGACGGAACTCTGGAAACACCATATATTTT. Full variable domain (missing parts from reference TRBV7-9 and TRBJ1-3): DTGVSQNPRHKITKRGQNVTFRCDPISEHNRLYWYRQTLGQGPEFLTYFQNEAQLEKSRLLSDRFSAERPKGSFSTLEIQRTEQGDSAMYLCASSYYLGRNSGNTIYFGEGSWLTVV.